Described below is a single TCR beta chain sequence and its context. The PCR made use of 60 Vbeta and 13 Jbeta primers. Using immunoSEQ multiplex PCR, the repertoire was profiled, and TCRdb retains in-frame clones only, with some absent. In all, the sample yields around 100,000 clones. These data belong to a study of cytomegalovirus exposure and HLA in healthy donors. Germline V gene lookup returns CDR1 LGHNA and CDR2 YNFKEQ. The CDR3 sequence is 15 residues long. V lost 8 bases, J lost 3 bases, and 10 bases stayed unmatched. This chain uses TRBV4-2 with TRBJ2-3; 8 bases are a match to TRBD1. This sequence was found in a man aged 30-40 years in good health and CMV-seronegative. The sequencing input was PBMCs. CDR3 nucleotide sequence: TGTGCCAGCGGGGGAGACAGGGGAGGAACAGATACGCAGTATTTT. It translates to CASGGDRGGTDTQYF.